A single T cell receptor beta chain is shown here with its context. This entry comes from a study of cytomegalovirus exposure and HLA in healthy donors. Researchers ran the PCR with 60 Vbeta and 13 Jbeta primers. Repertoires were generated with immunoSEQ multiplex PCR, while TCRdb's copy carries only in-frame clones and drops some. This repertoire shows about 100,000 clones, roughly 85% found once; its top ten account for about 5.3%. The sequencing sample was made of PBMCs. The receptor's source is a man aged 60 to 69 in good health and CMV-seropositive.

Here the CDR3 DNA reads TGTGCCAGCAGCTTATTCCGTCTAGCGGAGAACACCGGGGAGCTGTTTTTT. The encoded protein is CASSLFRLAENTGELFF. The V and J genes are TRBV7-6 and TRBJ2-2; 7 bases align to TRBD2. The CDR3 is 17 amino acids. The germline CDR1 and CDR2 sequences are SGHVS and FNYEAQ. J lost 1 base, V lost 2 bases, and 7 bases had no gene match.